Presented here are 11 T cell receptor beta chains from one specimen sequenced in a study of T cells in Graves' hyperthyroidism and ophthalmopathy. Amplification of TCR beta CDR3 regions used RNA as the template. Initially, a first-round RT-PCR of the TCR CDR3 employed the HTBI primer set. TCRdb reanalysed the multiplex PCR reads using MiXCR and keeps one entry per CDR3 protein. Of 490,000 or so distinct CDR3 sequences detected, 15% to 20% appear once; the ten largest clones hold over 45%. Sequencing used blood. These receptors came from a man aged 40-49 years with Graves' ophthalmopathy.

CDR3 loop: CASWGGDNTGELFF. CDR3 DNA: TGTGCCAGCTGGGGGGGGGACAACACCGGGGAGCTGTTTTTT. The genes are TRBV28 and TRBJ2-2, with TRBD2 matching 7 bases. The CDR3 consists of 14 residues. The germline V gene encodes CDR1 MDHEN and CDR2 SYDVKM. V was pared by 8 bases and J by 2 bases, with 5 bases of the junction left unmatched. Combining the CDR3 with reference TRBV28 and TRBJ2-2 gives the whole variable domain DVKVTQSSRYLVKRTGEKVFLECVQDMDHENMFWYRQDPGLGLRLIYFSYDVKMKEKGDIPEGYSVSREKKERFSLILESASTNQTSMYLCASWGGDNTGELFFGEGSRLTVL.

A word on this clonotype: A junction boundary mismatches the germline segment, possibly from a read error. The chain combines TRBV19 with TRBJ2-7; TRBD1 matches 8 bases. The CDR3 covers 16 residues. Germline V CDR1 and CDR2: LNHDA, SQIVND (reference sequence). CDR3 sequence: CASSPSLPGQAYGQYF. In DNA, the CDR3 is TGTGCCAGTAGTCCAAGCCTACCGGGACAGGCCTACGGGCAGTACTTC.

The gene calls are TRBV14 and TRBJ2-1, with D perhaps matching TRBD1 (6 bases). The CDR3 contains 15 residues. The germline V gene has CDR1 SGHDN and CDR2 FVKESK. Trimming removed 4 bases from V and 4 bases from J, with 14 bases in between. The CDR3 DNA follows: TGTGCCAGCAGCCTTGACAGGTGGGGGTACAATGAGCAGTTCTTC. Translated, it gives CASSLDRWGYNEQFF.

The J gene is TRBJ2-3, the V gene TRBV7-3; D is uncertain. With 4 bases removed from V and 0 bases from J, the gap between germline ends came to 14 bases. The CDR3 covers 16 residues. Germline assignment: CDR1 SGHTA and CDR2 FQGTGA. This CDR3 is CASSSPPPGSTDTQYF. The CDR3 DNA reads TGTGCCAGCAGCTCCCCCCCCCCCGGCAGCACAGATACGCAGTATTTT.

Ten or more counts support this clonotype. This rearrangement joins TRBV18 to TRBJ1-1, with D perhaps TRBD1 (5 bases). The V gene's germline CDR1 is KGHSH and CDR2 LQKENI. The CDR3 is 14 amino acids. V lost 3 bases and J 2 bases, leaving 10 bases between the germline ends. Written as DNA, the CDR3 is TGTGCCAGCTCACCCGCCGGGGGAAACACTGAAGCTTTCTTT. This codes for CASSPAGGNTEAFF. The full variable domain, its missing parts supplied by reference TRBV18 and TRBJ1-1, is NAGVMQNPRHLVRRRGQEARLRCSPMKGHSHVYWYRQLPEEGLKFMVYLQKENIIDESGMPKERFSAEFPKEGPSILRIQQVVRGDSAAYFCASSPAGGNTEAFFGQGTRLTVV.

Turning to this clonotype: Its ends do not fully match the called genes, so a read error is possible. The CDR3 nucleotides are TGTGCCAGCAGCTCCGGGCCCCTGAACACTGGAGCTTTCTTT. Its protein is CASSSGPLNTGAFF. The chain links TRBV7-8 to TRBJ1-1; D unclear. Germline V gene lookup returns CDR1 SGHVS and CDR2 FQNEAQ. The CDR3 loop spans 14 amino acids.

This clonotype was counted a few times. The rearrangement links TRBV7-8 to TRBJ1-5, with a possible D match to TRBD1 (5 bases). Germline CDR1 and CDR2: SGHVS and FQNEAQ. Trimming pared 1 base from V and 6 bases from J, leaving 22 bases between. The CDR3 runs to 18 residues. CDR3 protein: CASSLGLGGGTLTQPQHF. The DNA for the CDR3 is TGTGCCAGCAGCTTAGGTTTGGGAGGCGGGACGCTTACTCAGCCCCAGCATTTT. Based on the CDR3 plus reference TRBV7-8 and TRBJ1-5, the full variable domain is GAGVSQSPRYKVAKRGQDVALRCDPISGHVSLFWYQQALGQGPEFLTYFQNEAQLDKSGLPSDRFFAERPEGSVSTLKIQRTQQEDSAVYLCASSLGLGGGTLTQPQHFGDGTRLSIL.

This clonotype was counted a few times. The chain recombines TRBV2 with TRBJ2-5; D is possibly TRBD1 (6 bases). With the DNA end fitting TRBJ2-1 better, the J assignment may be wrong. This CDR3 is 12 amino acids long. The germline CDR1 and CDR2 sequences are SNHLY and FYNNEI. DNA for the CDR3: TGTGCCAGCAGGAACCACCGGGACACCCAGTTCTTC. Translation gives CASRNHRDTQFF.

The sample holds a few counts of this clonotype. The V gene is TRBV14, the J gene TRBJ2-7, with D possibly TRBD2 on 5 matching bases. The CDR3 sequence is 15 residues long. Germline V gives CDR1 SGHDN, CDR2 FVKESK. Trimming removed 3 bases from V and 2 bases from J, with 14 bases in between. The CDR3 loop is CASSQRAIGTYEQYF. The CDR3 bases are TGTGCCAGCAGCCAGCGGGCAATAGGTACCTACGAGCAGTACTTC. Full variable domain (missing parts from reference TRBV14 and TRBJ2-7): EAGVTQFPSHSVIEKGQTVTLRCDPISGHDNLYWYRRVMGKEIKFLLHFVKESKQDESGMPNNRFLAERTGGTYSTLKVQPAELEDSGVYFCASSQRAIGTYEQYFGPGTRLTVT.

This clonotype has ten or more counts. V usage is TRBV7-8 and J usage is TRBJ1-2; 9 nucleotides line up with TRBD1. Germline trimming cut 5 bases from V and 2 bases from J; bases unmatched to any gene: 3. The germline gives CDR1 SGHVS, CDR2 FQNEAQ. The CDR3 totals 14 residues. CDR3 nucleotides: TGTGCCAGCAGCGCCGGGACAGGGAACTATGGCTACACCTTC. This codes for CASSAGTGNYGYTF.

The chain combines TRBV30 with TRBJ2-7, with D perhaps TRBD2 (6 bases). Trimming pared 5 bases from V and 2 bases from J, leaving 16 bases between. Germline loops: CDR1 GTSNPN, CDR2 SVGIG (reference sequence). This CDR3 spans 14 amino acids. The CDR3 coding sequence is TGTGCCTGGGAGATAGCGGCTGGGGCCTACGAGCAGTACTTC. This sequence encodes CAWEIAAGAYEQYF.